This T cell receptor beta chain is drawn from a study of blood T cell repertoires in COVID-19. The CDR3 length is 16 residues. Germline V CDR1 and CDR2: SNHLY, FYNNEI. V was pared by 0 bases and J by 7 bases, with 18 bases between. Using immunoSEQ multiplex PCR, the repertoire was profiled, and TCRdb retains in-frame clones only, with some absent. Here the sample spans a few hundred thousand clones, 83% being singletons. This TCR derives from a woman aged 45-60 years who had recovered from COVID-19. The chain recombines TRBV2 with TRBJ1-2; D is undetermined. Sequenced: PBMCs or T cells enriched from blood (not recorded which). Here the CDR3 reads CASSEALVGRRFGYTF. As DNA, the CDR3 is TGTGCCAGCAGTGAAGCGCTTGTAGGGAGGCGGTTTGGCTACACCTTC.